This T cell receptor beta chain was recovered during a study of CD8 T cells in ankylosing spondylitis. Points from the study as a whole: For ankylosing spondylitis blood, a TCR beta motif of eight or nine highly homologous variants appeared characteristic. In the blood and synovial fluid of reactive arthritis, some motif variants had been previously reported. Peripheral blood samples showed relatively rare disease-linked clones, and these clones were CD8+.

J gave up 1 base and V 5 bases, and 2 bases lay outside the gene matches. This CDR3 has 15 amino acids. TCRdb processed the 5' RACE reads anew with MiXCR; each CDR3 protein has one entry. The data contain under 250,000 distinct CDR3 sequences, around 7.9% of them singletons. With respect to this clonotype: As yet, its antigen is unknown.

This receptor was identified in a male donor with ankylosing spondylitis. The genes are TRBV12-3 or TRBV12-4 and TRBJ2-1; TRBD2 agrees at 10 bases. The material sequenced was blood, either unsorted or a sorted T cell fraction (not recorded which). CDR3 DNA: TGTGCCAGCAGTACTAGCGGGGCTTCCTACAATGAGCAGTTCTTC. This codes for CASSTSGASYNEQFF.